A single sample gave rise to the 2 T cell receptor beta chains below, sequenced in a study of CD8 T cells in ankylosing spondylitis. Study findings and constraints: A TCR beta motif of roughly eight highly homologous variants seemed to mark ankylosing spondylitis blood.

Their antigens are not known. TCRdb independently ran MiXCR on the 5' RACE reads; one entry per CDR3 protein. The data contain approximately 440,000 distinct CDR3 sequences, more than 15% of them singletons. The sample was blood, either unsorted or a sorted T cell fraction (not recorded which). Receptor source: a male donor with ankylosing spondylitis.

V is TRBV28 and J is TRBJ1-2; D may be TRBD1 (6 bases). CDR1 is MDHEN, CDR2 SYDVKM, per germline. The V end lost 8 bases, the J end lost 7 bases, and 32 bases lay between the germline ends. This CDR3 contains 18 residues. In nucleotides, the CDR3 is TGTGCCAGCCAAAGGGGGGGCGGAACAATAACTTTTGAATTTGGCTACACCTTC. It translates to CASQRGGGTITFEFGYTF.

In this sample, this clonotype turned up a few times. Written as DNA, the CDR3 is TGCAGCGCTTCCGGGACAGCTCATGAAGCTTTCTTT. Its translation is CSASGTAHEAFF. The V call is TRBV29-1, the J call TRBJ1-1; 7 bases line up with TRBD1. Looked up from germline, CDR1 is SQVTM and CDR2 is ANQGSEA. The J segment lost 7 bases and the V segment lost 7 bases, leaving 9 bases of the junction unmatched. The CDR3 runs 12 residues. Variable domain in full (rest from reference TRBV29-1 and TRBJ1-1): SAVISQKPSRDICQRGTSLTIQCQVDSQVTMMFWYRQQPGQSLTLIATANQGSEATYESGFVIDKFPISRPNLTFSTLTVSNMSPEDSSIYLCSASGTAHEAFFGQGTRLTVV.